This TCR beta chain was recovered during a study of OX40 agonist ivuxolimab in advanced cancers. Study-level background: The study reported partial responses in three patients: one hepatocellular carcinoma, two cutaneous melanoma.

The study's findings and limits: Among T cells, CD8+ cells averaged more expanded clones than CD4+ cells. Those patients achieving a partial response at 0.1-3.0 mg/kg showed among the lowest clonal expansion.

On this clone itself: Its specificity is unknown.

Patients were excluded for autoimmune disease history or systemic immunosuppression. This table comes from immunoSEQ multiplex PCR, and its TCRdb copy is limited to in-frame clones, with some not included. The profile shows around 30,000 clones, about 92% of them singletons. Specimen: CD4+ or CD8+ T cells sorted from blood, collected in a trial of the OX40 agonist ivuxolimab. This receptor was taken from an adult with an advanced solid tumor such as melanoma, head and neck, liver or kidney cancer.

The CDR3 loop is CASNPNTGELFF. The CDR3 DNA reads TGTGCCAGCAATCCGAACACCGGGGAGCTGTTTTTT. The chain combines TRBV6-5 with TRBJ2-2; D gene unclear. The V and J ends lost 7 bases and 0 bases respectively, with 3 bases between them. This CDR3 contains 12 residues. Germline V CDR1 and CDR2: MNHEY, SVGAGI.